This passage covers 23 T cell receptor beta chains from one sample sequenced in a study of blood T cell repertoires in COVID-19 (dated by TCRdb to the early 2020s). The library came from the immunoSEQ multiplex PCR assay. The source is immuneACCESS, and TCRdb retained only in-frame sequences with V and J called. Part of the clones is not carried over; for the studies checked, unresolved V genes explain less than half of this, and the remainder is unexplained. The sample includes about 200,000 clones, with 70% to 90% observed a single time. Together, the top ten hold roughly 2% of the sample. Sequences were obtained from peripheral blood. The source is a woman aged 50 to 60 with acute or convalescent COVID-19.

This sequence joins TRBV6-6 and TRBJ1-2, with 9 bases lining up with TRBD1. The CDR3 totals 15 residues. The trim removed 6 bases at V and 2 bases at J, leaving 7 bases unmatched. Germline CDR1 reads MNHNY; CDR2 reads SVGAGI (reference sequence). The CDR3 sequence: CASRYPGQGNYGYTF. The CDR3 region has the DNA TGTGCCAGCAGGTATCCGGGACAGGGAAACTATGGCTACACCTTC.

On this clone: One end of the junction does not line up with germline, which may come from a read error. This chain joins TRBV3-1 (or the pseudogene TRBV3-2) and TRBJ1-2, with D maybe TRBD1 (6 bases). Germline V gives CDR1 LGHDT, CDR2 YNNKEL (reference sequence). CDR3 length equals 13 residues. The CDR3 spells CASSQVAGQSYTF. DNA for the CDR3: TGTGCCAGCAGTCAAGTCGCAGGACAGTCCTACACCTTC.

The CDR3 here is CASSPLRDQPQHF. The DNA for the CDR3 is TGTGCCAGCTCACCACTGAGGGATCAGCCCCAGCATTTT. The rearrangement uses TRBV18 and TRBJ1-5; D call uncertain. This CDR3 spans 13 amino acids. With 1 base removed from V and 5 bases from J, the gap between germline ends came to 6 bases. Germline V gene lookup returns CDR1 KGHSH and CDR2 LQKENI.

The chain couples TRBV6-1 to TRBJ2-5; 8 bases align to TRBD2. This CDR3 region has 17 residues. Germline trimming cut 0 bases from V and 4 bases from J; bases unmatched to any gene: 10. CDR1 and CDR2 from the germline V gene are MNHNS and SASEGT. Here the CDR3 reads CASSEAGAGGKGETQYF. The CDR3 DNA is TGTGCCAGCAGTGAAGCGGGGGCGGGAGGAAAGGGAGAGACCCAGTACTTC.

The rearrangement joins TRBV19 to TRBJ1-1, with a possible D match to TRBD1 (5 bases). The CDR3 has 11 amino acids. The V gene lost 2 bases and the J gene lost 10 bases, with 8 bases spanning the gap. CDR1 is LNHDA and CDR2 is SQIVND in the germline V gene (reference sequence). In DNA, the CDR3 is TGTGCCAGTAGTATACGGGGGAGAGCTTTCTTT. Translating gives CASSIRGRAFF.

The rearrangement uses TRBV5-4 and TRBJ1-5; D is undetermined. The CDR3 extends over 13 amino acids. Germline assignment: CDR1 SGHNT and CDR2 YYREEE (reference sequence). V was trimmed by 0 bases and J by 4 bases, leaving 5 bases between them. CDR3 region: CASSLGLNQPQHF. In nucleotides, the CDR3 is TGTGCCAGCAGCTTGGGCCTAAATCAGCCCCAGCATTTT.

The rearrangement joins TRBV19 to TRBJ1-2, with 7 bases identical to TRBD1. The trim removed 6 bases at V and 5 bases at J, leaving 6 bases unmatched. Germline CDR1 LNHDA, CDR2 SQIVND (reference sequence). The CDR3 contains 13 residues. The DNA for the CDR3 is TGTGCCAGTAGGGCGGGACAGCTGTATGGCTACACCTTC. This sequence encodes CASRAGQLYGYTF. Variable domain in full (rest from reference TRBV19 and TRBJ1-2): DGGITQSPKYLFRKEGQNVTLSCEQNLNHDAMYWYRQDPGQGLRLIYYSQIVNDFQKGDIAEGYSVSREKKESFPLTVTSAQKNPTAFYLCASRAGQLYGYTFGSGTRLTVV.

The gene calls are TRBV6-2 or TRBV6-3 and TRBJ2-3; the D is unclear. The CDR3 consists of 17 residues. V gave up 0 bases and J gave up 2 bases, with 15 bases separating them. The V gene's germline CDR1 is MNHEY and CDR2 SVGEGT. The CDR3 region has the DNA TGTGCCAGCAGTTACTCGAGATGGGCTACAAACACAGATACGCAGTATTTT. Encoded protein: CASSYSRWATNTDTQYF.

The rearrangement joins TRBV19 to TRBJ2-5, with 10 bases that match TRBD2. CDR1 LNHDA and CDR2 SQIVND come from the germline V gene (reference sequence). J gave up 4 bases and V 8 bases, and 7 bases lay outside the gene matches. The CDR3 runs to 14 residues. The CDR3 bases are TGTGCCAGTTCCCTAGCGGGAGTTGGAGAGACCCAGTACTTC. This translates into CASSLAGVGETQYF.

The chain recombines TRBV5-1 with TRBJ2-3, with 11 bases matching TRBD2. Germline CDR1 reads SGHRS; CDR2 reads YFSETQ. The CDR3 spans 14 residues. Trimming at V came to 5 bases and at J to 6 bases, leaving 5 bases not matched to a gene. The CDR3 DNA sequence: TGCGCCAGCAGAGTAGCGGGGGGGCCGGATACGCAGTATTTT. Its protein is CASRVAGGPDTQYF.

The rearrangement uses TRBV18 and TRBJ1-2; no firm D call. Germline V gives CDR1 KGHSH, CDR2 LQKENI. This CDR3 has 13 amino acids. Trimming removed 2 bases from V and 5 bases from J, with 9 bases in between. The CDR3 loop reads CASSPGPLYGYTF. Written as DNA, the CDR3 is TGTGCCAGCTCACCAGGGCCTCTTTATGGCTACACCTTC.

The chain joins TRBV6-2 or TRBV6-3 to TRBJ1-2; 10 bases map to TRBD1. V lost 6 bases, J lost 6 bases, and 4 bases stayed unmatched. Germline V gene sequence: CDR1 MNHEY, CDR2 SVGEGT. The CDR3 spans 13 residues. CDR3 sequence (DNA): TGTGCCAGCAGCCAGACAGGGGGCGATGGCTACACCTTC. As protein: CASSQTGGDGYTF.

The rearrangement links TRBV29-1 to TRBJ2-1; no reliable D call. Looked up from germline, CDR1 is SQVTM and CDR2 is ANQGSEA. Trimming cost V 6 bases and J 0 bases, with 6 bases left between them. The CDR3 covers 12 residues. The CDR3 loop is CSVHSSYNEQFF. CDR3 nucleotide sequence: TGCAGCGTGCATAGCTCCTACAATGAGCAGTTCTTC.

The chain is built from TRBV15 and TRBJ1-1; 7 bases match TRBD1. Germline CDR1 and CDR2: LNHNV and YYDKDF (reference sequence). V lost 4 bases and J lost 5; bases outside the gene matches: 7. This CDR3 is 14 amino acids long. CDR3 loop: CATSNPAGGTEAFF. The CDR3 nucleotides are TGTGCCACCAGCAACCCGGCAGGGGGGACTGAAGCTTTCTTT. Based on the CDR3 plus reference TRBV15 and TRBJ1-1, the full variable domain is DAMVIQNPRYQVTQFGKPVTLSCSQTLNHNVMYWYQQKSSQAPKLLFHYYDKDFNNEADTPDNFQSRRPNTSFCFLDIRSPGLGDTAMYLCATSNPAGGTEAFFGQGTRLTVV.

The chain joins TRBV6-5 to TRBJ1-2; D might be TRBD1 (5 bases). The CDR3 loop spans 13 amino acids. In germline, CDR1 is MNHEY, CDR2 SVGAGI. V was trimmed by 6 bases and J by 3 bases, leaving 11 bases between them. The CDR3 sequence is CASSLRGYYGYTF. DNA for the CDR3: TGTGCCAGCAGCCTTAGGGGTTACTATGGCTACACCTTC.

J is TRBJ1-3 and V is TRBV5-6; D unresolved. V was clipped by 0 bases and J by 0 bases, with 7 bases between them. The CDR3 covers 15 residues. Germline V lookup: CDR1 SGHDT, CDR2 YYEEEE. The CDR3 DNA follows: TGTGCCAGCAGCTTGGGAGGCGGCTCTGGAAACACCATATATTTT. Translating gives CASSLGGGSGNTIYF.

The chain links TRBV30 to TRBJ2-2, with D possibly being TRBD2 (5 bases). Germline V gene data show CDR1 as GTSNPN and CDR2 as SVGIG (reference sequence). This CDR3 comprises 19 residues. The germline V and J ends were trimmed by 0 bases and 5 bases, with 25 bases remaining between them. The DNA of the CDR3 is TGTGCCTGGAGTGTACAACTAGGATACCCGATCCGAAGGACCGGGGAGCTGTTTTTT. This encodes CAWSVQLGYPIRRTGELFF.

The chain links TRBV28 to TRBJ2-1; D remains unclear. The CDR3 extends over 12 amino acids. Looked up from germline, CDR1 is MDHEN and CDR2 is SYDVKM. Deletions cut 6 bases from V and 11 bases from J, with 14 bases between. Here the CDR3 DNA reads TGTGCCAGCAGCTCTTTGACTCAAAAGCAGTTCTTC. Residues: CASSSLTQKQFF.

The chain uses TRBV10-1 and TRBJ1-3; 7 positions agree with TRBD1. Unmatched junction bases numbered 5, after V lost 0 bases and J lost 9 bases. CDR1 and CDR2 (germline): WNHNN, SYGVQD (reference sequence). The CDR3 covers 14 residues. The DNA of the CDR3 is TGCGCCAGCAGTGAGTCTTCACAGGGGAGCACCATATATTTT. Translated: CASSESSQGSTIYF.

This clone occurred once. This CDR3 reads CASSPTVDSPLHF. The CDR3 region has the DNA TGTGCCAGCAGCCCGACAGTTGATTCACCCCTCCACTTT. The chain couples TRBV7-9 to TRBJ1-6, with D possibly matching TRBD1 (5 bases). V was cut by 5 bases and J by 8 bases, with 10 bases left in between. Germline CDR1 is SEHNR and CDR2 is FQNEAQ (reference sequence). CDR3 length: 13 residues.

V usage is TRBV6-2 or TRBV6-3 and J usage is TRBJ2-6; D is perhaps TRBD2 (5 bases). The CDR3 length is 16 residues. The germline CDR1 and CDR2 sequences are MNHEY and SVGEGT. V gave up 1 base and J gave up 12 bases, with 19 bases separating them. CDR3 sequence (DNA): TGTGCCAGCAGTTACTGGGCCCCGGGGAGCCCGTCCGTCCTGACTTTC. Translating gives CASSYWAPGSPSVLTF.

The chain employs TRBV29-1 and TRBJ2-1; TRBD1 matches at 7 bases. Germline assignment: CDR1 SQVTM and CDR2 ANQGSEA. This CDR3 spans 17 amino acids. With 6 bases clipped from V and 2 bases from J, the junction kept 16 bases outside the gene matches. Written as DNA, the CDR3 is TGCAGCGTCGAGACAGGGCTAAAAATACGGACCTACAATGAGCAGTTCTTC. It specifies CSVETGLKIRTYNEQFF.

The genes are TRBV7-2 and TRBJ1-4, with a tentative D call TRBD1 (5 bases). The CDR3 spans 14 residues. Germline CDR1 is SGHTA and CDR2 is FQGNSA. V was shortened by 6 bases and J by 8 bases, with 16 bases between the two germline ends. DNA for the CDR3: TGTGCCAGCAGTTGGACATTCGGTGAGGAAAAACTGTTTTTT. Protein product: CASSWTFGEEKLFF.